This T cell receptor beta chain is drawn from a study of blood T cell repertoires in COVID-19. Study context: Acute and convalescent COVID-19 samples came from the United States, Italy and Spain. The analysed material was cDNA or gDNA that came from T cells, B-cell-depleted T cells, or PBMCs.

The V and J ends lost 5 bases and 3 bases respectively, with 11 bases between them. Germline CDR1 and CDR2: SNHLY and FYNNEI. The CDR3 has 14 amino acids. Per the original methods: Using reference gene primer amplification, nucleated cell counts were estimated. The data were produced by immunoSEQ multiplex PCR, yet TCRdb's version contains in-frame clones alone and is incomplete. V and J calls and clone size are given by that table; D and trimming were obtained from the DNA. The sample holds about 330,000 clones, roughly 90% seen once. The clonotype originates from a woman in her 50s with active or convalescent COVID-19. Input material: peripheral blood. This chain joins TRBV2 and TRBJ1-5, with D possibly TRBD1 on 5 matching bases. In DNA form, the CDR3 reads TGTGCCAGCAGTCAAGACAGCTCCAATCAGCCCCAGCATTTT. It codes for CASSQDSSNQPQHF.